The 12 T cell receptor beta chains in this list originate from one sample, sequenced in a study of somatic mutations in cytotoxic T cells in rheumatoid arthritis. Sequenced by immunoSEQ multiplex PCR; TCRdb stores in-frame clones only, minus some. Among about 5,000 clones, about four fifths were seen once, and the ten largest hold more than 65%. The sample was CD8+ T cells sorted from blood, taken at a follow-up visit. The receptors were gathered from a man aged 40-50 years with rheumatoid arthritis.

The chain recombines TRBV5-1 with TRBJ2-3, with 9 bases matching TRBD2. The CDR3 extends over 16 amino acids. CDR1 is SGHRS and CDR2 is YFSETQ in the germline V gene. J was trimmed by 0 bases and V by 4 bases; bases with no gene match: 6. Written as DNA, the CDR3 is TGCGCCAGCAGCCTGAAGCGGGGGGCTAGCACAGATACGCAGTATTTT. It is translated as CASSLKRGASTDTQYF.

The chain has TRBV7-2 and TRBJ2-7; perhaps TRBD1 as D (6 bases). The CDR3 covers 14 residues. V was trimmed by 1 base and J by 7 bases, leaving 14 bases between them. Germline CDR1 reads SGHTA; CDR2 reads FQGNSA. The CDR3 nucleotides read TGTGCCAGCAGCTTAGGATCGAGAAGGGGGGAGCAGTACTTC. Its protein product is CASSLGSRRGEQYF. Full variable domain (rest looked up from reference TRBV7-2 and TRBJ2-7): GAGVSQSPSNKVTEKGKDVELRCDPISGHTALYWYRQSLGQGLEFLIYFQGNSAPDKSGLPSDRFSAERTGGSVSTLTIQRTQQEDSAVYLCASSLGSRRGEQYFGPGTRLTVT.

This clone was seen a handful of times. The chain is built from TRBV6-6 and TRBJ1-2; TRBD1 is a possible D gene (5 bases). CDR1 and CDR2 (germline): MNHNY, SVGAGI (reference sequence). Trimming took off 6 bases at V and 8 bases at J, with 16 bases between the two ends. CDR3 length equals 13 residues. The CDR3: CASRAGWGGGYTF. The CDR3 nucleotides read TGTGCCAGCAGAGCAGGGTGGGGAGGCGGCTACACCTTC.

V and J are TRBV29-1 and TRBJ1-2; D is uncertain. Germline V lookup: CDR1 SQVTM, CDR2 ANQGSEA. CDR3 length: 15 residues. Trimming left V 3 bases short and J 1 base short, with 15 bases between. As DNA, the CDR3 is TGCAGCGTTGAGGAGCTCTCGACCATTAACTATGGCTACACCTTC. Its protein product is CSVEELSTINYGYTF.

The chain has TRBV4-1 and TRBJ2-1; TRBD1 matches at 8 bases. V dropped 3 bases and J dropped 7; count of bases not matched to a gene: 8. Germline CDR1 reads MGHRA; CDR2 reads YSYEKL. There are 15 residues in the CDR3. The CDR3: CASSHVQGAKNEQFF. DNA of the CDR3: TGCGCCAGCAGCCATGTCCAGGGGGCGAAGAATGAGCAGTTCTTC.

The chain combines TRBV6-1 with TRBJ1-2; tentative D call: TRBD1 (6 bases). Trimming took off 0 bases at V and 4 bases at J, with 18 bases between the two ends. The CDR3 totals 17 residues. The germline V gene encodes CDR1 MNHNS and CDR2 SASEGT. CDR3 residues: CASSEASGDRSTYGYTF. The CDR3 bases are TGTGCCAGCAGTGAAGCTTCTGGAGACAGGAGCACCTATGGCTACACCTTC.

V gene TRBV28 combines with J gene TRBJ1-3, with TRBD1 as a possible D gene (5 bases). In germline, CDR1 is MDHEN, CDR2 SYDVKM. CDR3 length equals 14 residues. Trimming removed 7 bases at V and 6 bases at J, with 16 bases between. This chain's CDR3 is CASTTWGEENTIYF. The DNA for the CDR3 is TGTGCCAGCACCACGTGGGGGGAAGAAAACACCATATATTTT.

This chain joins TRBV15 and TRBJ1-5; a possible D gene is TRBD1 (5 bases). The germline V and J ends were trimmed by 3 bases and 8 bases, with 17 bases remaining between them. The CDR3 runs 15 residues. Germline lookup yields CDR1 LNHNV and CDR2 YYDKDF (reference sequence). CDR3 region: CATSSGAGPLEPQHF. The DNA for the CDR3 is TGTGCCACCAGCAGTGGGGCGGGGCCCCTGGAGCCCCAGCATTTT. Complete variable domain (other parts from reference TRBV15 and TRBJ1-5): DAMVIQNPRYQVTQFGKPVTLSCSQTLNHNVMYWYQQKSSQAPKLLFHYYDKDFNNEADTPDNFQSRRPNTSFCFLDIRSPGLGDTAMYLCATSSGAGPLEPQHFGDGTRLSIL.

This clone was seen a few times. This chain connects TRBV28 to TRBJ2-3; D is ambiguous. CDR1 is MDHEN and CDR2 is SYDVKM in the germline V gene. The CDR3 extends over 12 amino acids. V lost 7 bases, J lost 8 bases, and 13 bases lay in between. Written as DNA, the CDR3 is TGTGCCAGCACCCCCCCACGAGGTACGCAGTATTTT. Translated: CASTPPRGTQYF.

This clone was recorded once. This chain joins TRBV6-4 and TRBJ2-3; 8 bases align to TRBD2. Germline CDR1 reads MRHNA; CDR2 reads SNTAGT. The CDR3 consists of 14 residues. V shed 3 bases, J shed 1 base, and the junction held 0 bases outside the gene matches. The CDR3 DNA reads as TGTGCCAGCAGTGAGCGGGAGGGCACAGATACGCAGTATTTT. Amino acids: CASSEREGTDTQYF.

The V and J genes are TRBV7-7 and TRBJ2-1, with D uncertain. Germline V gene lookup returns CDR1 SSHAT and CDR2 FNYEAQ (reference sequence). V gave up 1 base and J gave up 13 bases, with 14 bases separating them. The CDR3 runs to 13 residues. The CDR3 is CASSLVTWSYQFF. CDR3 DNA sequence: TGTGCCAGCAGCTTAGTTACTTGGAGTTACCAGTTCTTC.

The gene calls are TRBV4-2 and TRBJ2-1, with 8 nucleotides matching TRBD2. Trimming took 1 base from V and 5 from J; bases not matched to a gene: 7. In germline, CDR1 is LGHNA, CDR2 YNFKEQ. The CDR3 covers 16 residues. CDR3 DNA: TGTGCCAGCAGCCAAGCGGTTAGCGGGGCTGACAATGAGCAGTTCTTC. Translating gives CASSQAVSGADNEQFF.